These 20 T cell receptor delta chains were sequenced from one sample in a study of gamma-delta T cells after stem cell transplantation. TCRdb re-called the RT-PCR reads using CATT. The repertoire includes 1,500 to 2,000 delta-chain clones, about 1.8% of them detected once, and approximately 70% sits in the top ten. Sequenced sample: gamma-delta T cells. These receptors were taken from a human donor. It is not recorded whose cells these are; they may come from a transplant donor.

This clone was found a few times. TCRdb's entry gives the protein of a much larger clone, which mismatches this DNA's translation at residue 19, likely from a read error; the protein reported here is translated from the DNA. The chain carries TRDV1 and TRDJ1; D may be TRDD2 or TRDD3 (9 bases each). The CDR3 totals 21 residues. In germline, CDR1 is TSWWSYY, CDR2 QGS. CDR3 nucleotides: TGTGCTCTTGGGGTCCACCCTTCCTACAGTACTGGGGGAGTTTACACCGATAAACCCATCTTT. Translated, it gives CALGVHPSYSTGGVYTDKPIF.

This clone is deemed large. Within the sample, other DNA sequences also encode this same CDR3. This CDR3 reads CACDPWGSHTDKLIF. In DNA form, the CDR3 reads TGTGCCTGTGACCCCTGGGGGTCTCACACCGATAAACTCATCTTT. V and J are TRDV2 and TRDJ1; 7 bases agree with TRDD3. V shed 3 bases and J 0 bases; nucleotides not matched to a gene: 6. The germline gives CDR1 GEAIGNYY, CDR2 EKD. This CDR3 region has 15 residues.

This clone was seen only a few times. This rearrangement joins TRDV2 to TRDJ1; 8 bases are a match to TRDD3. J was trimmed by 0 bases and V by 2 bases; bases with no gene match: 7. The germline gives CDR1 GEAIGNYY, CDR2 EKD. CDR3 length: 16 amino acids. The CDR3 DNA reads as TGTGCCTGTGACAGTCTGGGGGACCCGTACACCGATAAACTCATCTTT. Translating it yields CACDSLGDPYTDKLIF.

This clone was seen a handful of times. A far bigger clonotype differs at one base, so this is likely a read error. Distinct nucleotide sequences in the sample also encode this CDR3. CDR3 sequence: CACDTVGQRATDKLIF. The DNA of the CDR3 is TGTGCCTGCGACACCGTCGGCCAAAGGGCCACCGATAAACTCATCTTT. The chain recombines TRDV2 with TRDJ1; D unresolved. Germline V gives CDR1 GEAIGNYY, CDR2 EKD. The CDR3 has 16 amino acids.

About this clone: It differs at one base from a far larger clone, so likely a read error. Different DNA sequences within this sample yield the same CDR3. The rearrangement joins TRDV2 to TRDJ1; 10 bases fit TRDD3. The CDR3 is 14 residues long. Per the germline V gene, CDR1 is GEAIGNYY and CDR2 is EKD. The CDR3 loop reads CACELLGDPDKLIF. In DNA form, the CDR3 reads TGTGCCTGTGAACTACTGGGGGATCCCGATAAGCTCATCTTT.

This clone was detected only a few times. V and J are TRDV2 and TRDJ1; the match to TRDD3 covers 12 bases. The CDR3 sequence is 18 residues long. V shed 1 base and J 0 bases; nucleotides not matched to a gene: 8. The V gene's germline CDR1 is GEAIGNYY and CDR2 EKD. The CDR3 sequence is CACDTVAGGYAYTDKLIF. CDR3 bases: TGTGCCTGTGACACGGTAGCTGGGGGATACGCGTACACCGATAAACTCATCTTT.

This clone has a handful of counts. A read error likely explains why the TCRdb protein, taken from a much larger clone, differs from this DNA's translation at residue 15; the protein shown is translated from the DNA. The chain combines TRDV2 with TRDJ1, with 12 nucleotides matching TRDD3. The CDR3 spans 19 residues. The V gene's germline CDR1 is GEAIGNYY and CDR2 EKD. CDR3 DNA: TGTGCCTGTGACACACTATATGCTGGGGGATACGAAAACACCGGTAAACTCATCTTT. Translation gives CACDTLYAGGYENTGKLIF.

This clone is labeled as large (0.1 to 1%). At the DNA level, this CDR3 is encoded by other sequences in the same sample as well. This rearrangement joins TRDV2 to TRDJ1; either TRDD2 or TRDD3 may supply D (9 bases each). Trimming pared 1 base from V and 0 bases from J, leaving 38 bases between. The CDR3 loop spans 24 amino acids. CDR1 and CDR2 from the germline V gene are GEAIGNYY and EKD. The CDR3 region has the DNA TGTGCCTGTGACACGTCAGCCTTCCTACTTGGACTGGGGGACCCATCTAGGTACACCGATAAACTCATCTTT. This encodes CACDTSAFLLGLGDPSRYTDKLIF.

Of note for this clone: Given a far larger clone just one base away, this is likely a sequencing read error. The sample contains more than one DNA sequence encoding this CDR3. The chain employs TRDV2 and TRDJ3; D might be TRDD3 (6 bases). The V and J ends lost 3 bases and 4 bases respectively, with 24 bases between them. In germline, CDR1 is GEAIGNYY, CDR2 EKD. This CDR3 spans 20 amino acids. The CDR3 sequence: CACDPTRGGTLSWDTRQMFF. The CDR3 DNA reads as TGTGCCTGTGACCCAACAAGGGGGGGAACCCTCTCATGGGACACCCGACAGATGTTTTTC.

This clone turned up a few times. The likely explanation is a read error, given a far larger clone one base away. This chain joins TRDV2 and TRDJ1, with TRDD3 identical over 8 bases. The CDR3 runs to 20 residues. CDR1 is GEAIGNYY, CDR2 EKD, per germline. With V trimmed by 0 bases and J by 1 base, 18 bases remained unmatched. CDR3 in amino acids: CACDTASNPGYGEPTDKLIF. As DNA, the CDR3 is TGTGCCTGTGACACCGCCTCGAACCCGGGATACGGGGAACCCACCGATAAACTCATCTTT.

A remark on this clone: Translating this DNA gives a protein that differs at residue 16 from the TCRdb one, which belongs to a much larger clone; a read error is likely, and the protein shown is this translation. This chain joins TRDV1 and TRDJ1, with 12 positions matching TRDD3. From germline, CDR1 is TSWWSYY and CDR2 QGS. CDR3 length: 19 amino acids. This chain's CDR3 is CALGEETVWGIRITDNLIF. The CDR3 nucleotides are TGTGCTCTTGGGGAAGAGACGGTCTGGGGGATACGAATCACCGATAACCTCATCTTT.

The sample holds many counts of this clone. A far larger clone is only one base removed, so a read error is likely. Other nucleotide sequences in the sample specify the same CDR3. The chain carries TRDV3 and TRDJ1; 10 bases align to TRDD3. Germline V CDR1 and CDR2: TVYSNPD, GDNSRS (reference sequence). The CDR3 contains 21 residues. CDR3 in DNA: TGCGCCTCCACCCCCTCCGAGGTACTGGGGGATCTTCGGGTGGGCACCGATAAACTCATCTTT. Translating it yields CASTPSEVLGDLRVGTDKLIF.

This clone was seen a few times. A far bigger clonotype differs at one base, so this is likely a read error. This chain uses TRDV2 with TRDJ3, with 10 positions matching TRDD3. This CDR3 is built from 20 residues. Germline V gene data show CDR1 as GEAIGNYY and CDR2 as EKD. The CDR3: CACGTGTGGFPSWDTRQMFF. Here the CDR3 DNA reads TGTGCCTGTGGCACCGGGACTGGGGGATTCCCTTCCTGGGACACCCGACAGATGTTTTTC.

This clone has only a few counts. A far larger clone is one base from this, pointing to a likely read error. Other DNA sequences of this sample code for an identical CDR3. The chain couples TRDV2 to TRDJ3; TRDD3 agrees at 10 bases. Per germline, CDR1 GEAIGNYY and CDR2 EKD. The CDR3 contains 22 residues. CDR3 sequence (DNA): TGTGCCTGTGACAAGGCGCCTACTGGGGGATCCTTCAGCTCCTGGGACACCCGACAGATGTTCTTC. Amino acid sequence: CACDKAPTGGSFSSWDTRQMFF.

About this clone itself: A far more abundant clone sits one base away, making this likely a read error. The same CDR3 arises from other DNA sequences in this sample as well. This chain uses TRDV2 with TRDJ1, with 8 bases that match TRDD3. CDR1 GEAIGNYY and CDR2 EKD come from the germline V gene. This CDR3 has 15 amino acids. The CDR3 bases are TGTGCCTGTGACCCCTTACTAGGGGATACCGGTAAACTCATCTTT. Its translation is CACDPLLGDTGKLIF.

This clone was seen a handful of times. The protein TCRdb lists belongs to a much larger clone and differs from this DNA's translation at residue 9, which points to a read error; the protein shown is made from the DNA. V gene TRDV2 combines with J gene TRDJ1; 8 positions agree with TRDD3. The CDR3 has 21 amino acids. Germline CDR1 is GEAIGNYY and CDR2 is EKD. V shed 0 bases and J 0 bases; nucleotides not matched to a gene: 20. The CDR3 here is CACDTVILRDTSNPYTDKLIF. The CDR3 DNA is TGTGCCTGTGACACCGTGATACTGAGGGATACGTCCAACCCGTACACCGATAAACTCATCTTT.

In its sample, this clone is large. This sample also contains other DNA sequences that code for the same CDR3. The chain couples TRDV2 to TRDJ1, with 8 bases aligning to TRDD3. CDR1 is GEAIGNYY and CDR2 is EKD in the germline V gene. The CDR3 is 17 amino acids. The ends lost 3 bases at V and 0 bases at J; junction bases unmatched: 11. The CDR3 region has the DNA TGTGCCTGTGACGCTGTTCTGGGGGACCCGTACACCGATAAACTCATCTTT. The encoded protein is CACDAVLGDPYTDKLIF.

This clone was counted many times. The chain's CDR3 is CALGEFPTNNWGPRNTDKLIF. The CDR3 region has the DNA TGTGCTCTTGGGGAATTCCCTACGAATAACTGGGGACCTCGAAACACCGATAAACTCATCTTT. The rearrangement joins TRDV1 to TRDJ1, with 7 bases identical to TRDD3. The CDR3 spans 21 residues. Trimming at V came to 2 bases and at J to 0 bases, leaving 21 bases not matched to a gene. The V gene's germline CDR1 is TSWWSYY and CDR2 QGS.

As concerns this clone: This DNA's translation differs at residue 7 from TCRdb's protein, which comes from a much larger clone; a read error is likely, and the protein shown is translated from the DNA. This sequence joins TRDV2 and TRDJ1; TRDD3 matches 12 bases. The CDR3 contains 19 residues. Germline V gene lookup returns CDR1 GEAIGNYY and CDR2 EKD. The V and J ends lost 1 base and 0 bases, in that order; junction bases with no gene match: 11. For the CDR3, the DNA is TGTGCCTGTGACACACTACATGCTGGGGGATACGAAAACACCGATAAACTCATCTTT. Protein sequence: CACDTLHAGGYENTDKLIF.

By sample fraction, this clone is medium-sized. This likely came from a read error, as a far larger clone is one base away. The genes are TRDV2 and TRDJ1; TRDD3 matches 7 bases. Germline V gene lookup returns CDR1 GEAIGNYY and CDR2 EKD. The CDR3 is made up of 15 amino acids. The trim removed 1 base at V and 0 bases at J, leaving 4 bases unmatched. Here the CDR3 reads CACDTLGVYTDKLIF. The CDR3 DNA reads TGTGCCTGTGACACGCTGGGGGTCTACACCGATAAACTCATCTTT.